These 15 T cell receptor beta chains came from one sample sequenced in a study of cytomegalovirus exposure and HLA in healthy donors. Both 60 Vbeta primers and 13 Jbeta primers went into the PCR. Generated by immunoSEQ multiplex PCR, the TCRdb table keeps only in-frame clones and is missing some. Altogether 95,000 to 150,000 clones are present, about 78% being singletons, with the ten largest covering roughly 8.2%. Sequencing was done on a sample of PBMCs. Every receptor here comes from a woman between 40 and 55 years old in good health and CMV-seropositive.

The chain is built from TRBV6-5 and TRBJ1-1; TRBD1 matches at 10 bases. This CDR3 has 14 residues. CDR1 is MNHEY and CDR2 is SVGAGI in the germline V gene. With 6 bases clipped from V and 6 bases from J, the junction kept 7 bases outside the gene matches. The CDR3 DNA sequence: TGTGCCAGCAGCTTGGGACAGGGGAGGGCTGAAGCTTTCTTT. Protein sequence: CASSLGQGRAEAFF.

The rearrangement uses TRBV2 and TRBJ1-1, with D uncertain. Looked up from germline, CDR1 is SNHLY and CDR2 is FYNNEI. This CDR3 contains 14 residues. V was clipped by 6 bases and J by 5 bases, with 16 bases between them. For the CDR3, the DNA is TGTGCCAGCAGCGCCGTAAGTTCGGGGACTGAAGCTTTCTTT. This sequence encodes CASSAVSSGTEAFF.

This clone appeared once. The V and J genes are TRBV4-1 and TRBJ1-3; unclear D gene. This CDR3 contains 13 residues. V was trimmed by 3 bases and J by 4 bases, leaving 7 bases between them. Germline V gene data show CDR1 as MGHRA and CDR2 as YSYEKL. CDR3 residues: CASSQVQGNTIYF. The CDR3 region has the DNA TGCGCCAGCAGCCAGGTACAGGGAAACACCATATATTTT.

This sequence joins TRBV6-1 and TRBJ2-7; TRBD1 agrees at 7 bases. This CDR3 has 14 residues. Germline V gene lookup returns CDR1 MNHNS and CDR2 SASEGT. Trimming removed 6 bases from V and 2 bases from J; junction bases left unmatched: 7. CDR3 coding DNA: TGTGCCAGCAGCAACAGGGGACCGGCCTACGAGCAGTACTTC. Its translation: CASSNRGPAYEQYF.

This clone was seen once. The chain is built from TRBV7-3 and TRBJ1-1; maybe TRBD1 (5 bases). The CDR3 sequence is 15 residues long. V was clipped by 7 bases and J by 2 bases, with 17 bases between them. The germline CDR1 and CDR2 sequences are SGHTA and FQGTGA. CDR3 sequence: CASNVGGGVNTEAFF. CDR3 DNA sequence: TGTGCCAGCAACGTCGGGGGAGGGGTTAACACTGAAGCTTTCTTT.

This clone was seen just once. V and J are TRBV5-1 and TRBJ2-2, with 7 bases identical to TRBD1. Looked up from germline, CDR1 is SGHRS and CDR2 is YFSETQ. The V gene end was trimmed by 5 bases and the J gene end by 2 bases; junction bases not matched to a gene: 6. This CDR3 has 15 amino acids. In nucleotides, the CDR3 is TGCGCCAGCAGAACGGGACAGCTAAACACCGGGGAGCTGTTTTTT. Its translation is CASRTGQLNTGELFF.

CDR3 loop: CASSFSAGLTYEQYF. CDR3 DNA: TGCGCCAGCAGCTTTTCAGCAGGGCTAACCTACGAGCAGTACTTC. The rearrangement links TRBV5-1 to TRBJ2-7, with D tentatively TRBD1 (5 bases). The CDR3 sequence is 15 residues long. With 2 bases removed from V and 2 bases from J, the gap between germline ends came to 14 bases. CDR1 is SGHRS, CDR2 YFSETQ, per germline.

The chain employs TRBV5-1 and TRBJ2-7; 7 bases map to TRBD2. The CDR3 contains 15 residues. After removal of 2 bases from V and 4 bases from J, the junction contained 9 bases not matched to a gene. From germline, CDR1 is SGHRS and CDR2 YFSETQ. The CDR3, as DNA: TGCGCCAGCAGCTTATCCGGGACTATGGAATACGAGCAGTACTTC. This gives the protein CASSLSGTMEYEQYF.

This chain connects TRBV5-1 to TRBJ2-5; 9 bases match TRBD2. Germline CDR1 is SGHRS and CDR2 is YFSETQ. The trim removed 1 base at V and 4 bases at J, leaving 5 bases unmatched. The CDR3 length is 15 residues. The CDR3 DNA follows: TGCGCCAGCAGCTTGACCCTAGCGGGGACAGAGACCCAGTACTTC. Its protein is CASSLTLAGTETQYF.

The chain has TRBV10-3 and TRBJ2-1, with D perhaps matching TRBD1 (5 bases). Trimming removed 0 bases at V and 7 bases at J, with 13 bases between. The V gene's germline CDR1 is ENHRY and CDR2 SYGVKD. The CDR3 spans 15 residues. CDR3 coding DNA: TGTGCCATCAGTGAGTCGGGGCCCTTCACTAATGAGCAGTTCTTC. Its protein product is CAISESGPFTNEQFF.

CDR3 sequence (DNA): TGTGCCAGCAGTGAAGCGCGATCTGGGCTCCAGCATTTT. The encoded protein is CASSEARSGLQHF. The chain recombines TRBV2 with TRBJ1-5; D is ambiguous. CDR3 length equals 13 residues. Germline V gives CDR1 SNHLY, CDR2 FYNNEI. V lost 0 bases to trimming and J lost 12 bases, with 12 bases between them.

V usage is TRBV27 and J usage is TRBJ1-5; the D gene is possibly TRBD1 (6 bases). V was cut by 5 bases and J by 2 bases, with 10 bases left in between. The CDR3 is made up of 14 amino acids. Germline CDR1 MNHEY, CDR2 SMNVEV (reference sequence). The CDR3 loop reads CASSNRAGNQPQHF. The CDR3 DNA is TGTGCCAGCAGTAACAGGGCGGGCAATCAGCCCCAGCATTTT.

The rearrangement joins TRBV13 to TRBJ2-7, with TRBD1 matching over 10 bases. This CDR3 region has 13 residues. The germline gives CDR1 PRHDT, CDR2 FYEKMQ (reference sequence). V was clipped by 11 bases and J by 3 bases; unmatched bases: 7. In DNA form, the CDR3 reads TGTGCCGGATGGGACAGGGGCCACTACGAGCAGTACTTC. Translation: CAGWDRGHYEQYF.

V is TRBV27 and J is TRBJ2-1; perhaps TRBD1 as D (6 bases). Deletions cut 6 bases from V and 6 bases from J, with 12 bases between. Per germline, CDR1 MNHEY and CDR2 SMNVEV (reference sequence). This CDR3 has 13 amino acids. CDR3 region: CASSILRGNEQFF. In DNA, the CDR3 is TGTGCCAGCAGCATTCTCAGGGGCAATGAGCAGTTCTTC.

For the CDR3, the DNA is TGCGCCAGCAGCCGCACCGGGACAGGGGCATCCTACGAGCAGTACTTC. Its translation: CASSRTGTGASYEQYF. This chain connects TRBV4-1 to TRBJ2-7; 10 bases line up with TRBD1. The trim removed 4 bases at V and 1 base at J, leaving 7 bases unmatched. This CDR3 contains 16 residues. The germline V gene encodes CDR1 MGHRA and CDR2 YSYEKL.